Included here is one T cell receptor beta chain sequence, with context. What it binds is not known. The source of the sample is a study of chemoradiotherapy in HPV16-positive cancers. The germline V gene has CDR1 SEHNR and CDR2 FQNEAQ (reference sequence). This CDR3 spans 16 amino acids. The V gene end was trimmed by 5 bases and the J gene end by 2 bases; junction bases not matched to a gene: 11. The table came from immunoSEQ multiplex PCR; TCRdb's copy has only in-frame clones and leaves some out. This sample has approximately 30,000 clones, with approximately 90% found just once. Points from the study as a whole: Non-HPV-specific T cells did not expand in tumors during treatment, whereas candidate HPV-specific clones and E7-related motifs did.

V and J are TRBV7-9 and TRBJ2-7; 8 nucleotides line up with TRBD1. This TCR was sampled from a human donor with HPV-associated anogenital cancer. The specimen comprised blood, sampled from a patient who underwent chemoradiotherapy. CDR3 amino acids: CASSPRGGTGAYEQYF. The CDR3 DNA reads TGTGCCAGCAGCCCGAGGGGCGGGACAGGAGCCTACGAGCAGTACTTC.